The entry below describes one T cell receptor (beta chain). The data were taken from a study of multiple sclerosis patients with progressive multifocal leukoencephalopathy. Time point noted: before natalizumab initiation. Clones were sequenced by immunoSEQ multiplex PCR, and TCRdb holds only the in-frame ones, with some missing. The data contain more than 30,000 clones, roughly 92% of them singletons. Germline V lookup: CDR1 MNHEY, CDR2 SVGAGI. V was trimmed by 0 bases and J by 5 bases, leaving 16 bases between them. This CDR3 contains 16 residues. The sequence was collected from a man aged 25 to 45 with multiple sclerosis. The sequencing input was PBMCs. The gene calls are TRBV6-5 and TRBJ1-1; maybe TRBD1 (6 bases). The CDR3 loop is CASSYSTGPSRTEAFF. DNA of the CDR3: TGTGCCAGCAGTTACTCAACAGGGCCTTCGAGGACTGAAGCTTTCTTT.